This T cell receptor beta chain came from a study of cytomegalovirus exposure and HLA in healthy donors. PCR employed 60 Vbeta and 13 Jbeta primers. Assay used: immunoSEQ multiplex PCR; TCRdb lists only in-frame clones, some missing. Seen here are 130,000 to 150,000 clones, 80% to 90% observed once, and the top ten hold over 2%. V lost 6 bases, J lost 4 bases, and 21 bases lay in between. Per the germline V gene, CDR1 is SEHNR and CDR2 is FQNEAQ (reference sequence). The CDR3 loop spans 16 amino acids. The specimen sequenced was PBMCs. This chain connects TRBV7-9 to TRBJ1-1; the D gene is possibly TRBD1 (5 bases). The sequence came from a boy aged 2 to 10 in good health and CMV-seronegative. The CDR3 region has the DNA TGTGCCAGCAGACCCGGGGGGGGACTTAGGGGCACTGAAGCTTTCTTT. It yields the protein CASRPGGGLRGTEAFF. The full variable domain, completed using reference TRBV7-9 and TRBJ1-1, is DTGVSQNPRHKITKRGQNVTFRCDPISEHNRLYWYRQTLGQGPEFLTYFQNEAQLEKSRLLSDRFSAERPKGSFSTLEIQRTEQGDSAMYLCASRPGGGLRGTEAFFGQGTRLTVV.